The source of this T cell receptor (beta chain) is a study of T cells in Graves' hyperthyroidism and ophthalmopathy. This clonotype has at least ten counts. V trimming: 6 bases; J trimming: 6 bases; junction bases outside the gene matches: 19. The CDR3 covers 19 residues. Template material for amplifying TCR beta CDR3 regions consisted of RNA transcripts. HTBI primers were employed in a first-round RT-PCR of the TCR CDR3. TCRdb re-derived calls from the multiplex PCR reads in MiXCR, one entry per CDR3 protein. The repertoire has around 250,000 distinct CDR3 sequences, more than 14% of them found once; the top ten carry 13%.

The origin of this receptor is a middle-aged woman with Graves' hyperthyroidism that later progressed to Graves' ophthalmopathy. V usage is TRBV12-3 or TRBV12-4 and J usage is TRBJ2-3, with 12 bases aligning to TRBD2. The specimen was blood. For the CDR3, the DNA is TGTGCCAGCAGAGGGGTACTAGCGGGAGGTGGGGGCCGGTGGGATACGCAGTATTTT. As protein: CASRGVLAGGGGRWDTQYF.